These 21 T cell receptor beta chains were all obtained from the same sample, sequenced in a study of blood T cell repertoires in COVID-19 (dated by TCRdb to 2018 to 2020). Receptor amplification or capture employed the immunoSEQ multiplex PCR assay. Drawn from immuneACCESS, this table holds only the in-frame rearrangements with V and J called that TCRdb kept. Clones are partly lost; checked studies trace under half to an unresolved V gene and leave the rest unexplained. The sample has 450,000 or so clones on record, 89% of them singletons. Of the sample, roughly 0.9% falls within the top ten clones. Sample: peripheral blood. The origin of the receptors is a man between 18 and 35 years old with COVID-19, enrolled during active disease.

The chain employs TRBV7-9 and TRBJ2-7, with TRBD1 matching over 8 bases. This CDR3 has 15 amino acids. Trimming cost V 5 bases and J 6 bases; bases outside gene matches: 12. Germline V gives CDR1 SEHNR, CDR2 FQNEAQ (reference sequence). In DNA form, the CDR3 reads TGTGCCAGCAGCCCGCCGACAGGGGCGGGCGGCGAGCAGTACTTC. Protein: CASSPPTGAGGEQYF. Looking up the rest from reference TRBV7-9 and TRBJ2-7 gives the full variable domain: DTGVSQNPRHKITKRGQNVTFRCDPISEHNRLYWYRQTLGQGPEFLTYFQNEAQLEKSRLLSDRFSAERPKGSFSTLEIQRTEQGDSAMYLCASSPPTGAGGEQYFGPGTRLTVT.

V is TRBV7-8 and J is TRBJ1-2; D might be TRBD1 (5 bases). This CDR3 comprises 13 residues. Germline assignment: CDR1 SGHVS and CDR2 FQNEAQ. The V end was cut by 1 base, the J end by 8 bases, with 11 bases between. The CDR3 protein is CASSLGGENGYTF. The CDR3 region has the DNA TGTGCCAGCAGCTTAGGGGGGGAGAACGGCTACACCTTC.

The gene calls are TRBV24-1 and TRBJ2-5, with 11 bases fitting TRBD2. Germline values: CDR1 KGHDR, CDR2 SFDVKD. The CDR3 length is 16 residues. After removal of 5 bases from V and 2 bases from J, the junction contained 6 bases not matched to a gene. DNA of the CDR3: TGTGCCACCAGTGTGGGGACTAGCGGACCACAAGAGACCCAGTACTTC. Amino acid sequence: CATSVGTSGPQETQYF.

This rearrangement joins TRBV7-2 to TRBJ2-3; tentatively, D is TRBD2 (5 bases). CDR1 and CDR2 (germline): SGHTA, FQGNSA. CDR3 size: 12 residues. Trimming removed 2 bases from V and 9 bases from J, with 9 bases in between. The chain's CDR3 is CASSLLASTQYF. DNA of the CDR3: TGTGCCAGCAGCTTACTAGCCAGCACGCAGTATTTT.

This chain connects TRBV24-1 to TRBJ2-1, with D possibly TRBD2 on 6 matching bases. Germline V gene data show CDR1 as KGHDR and CDR2 as SFDVKD. Trimming pared 5 bases from V and 5 bases from J, leaving 12 bases between. CDR3 length equals 14 residues. In DNA form, the CDR3 reads TGTGCCACCAGTGTCGCGGGACGGGACAATGAGCAGTTCTTC. Residues: CATSVAGRDNEQFF.

The chain carries TRBV7-2 and TRBJ2-3; 14 bases align to TRBD2. CDR1 and CDR2 from the germline V gene are SGHTA and FQGNSA. This CDR3 contains 16 residues. Losses at the gene ends were 5 bases for V and 5 bases for J; bases not matched to a gene: 6. DNA for the CDR3: TGTGCCAGCAGCCCCCGACTAGCGGGGGGGCTAGATACGCAGTATTTT. Encoded protein: CASSPRLAGGLDTQYF.

The rearrangement uses TRBV2 and TRBJ2-2; 7 bases are a match to TRBD1. The V segment lost 7 bases and the J segment 2 bases; nucleotides outside the gene matches: 7. The CDR3 loop spans 15 amino acids. Germline CDR1 SNHLY, CDR2 FYNNEI. The CDR3 reads CASKRQGPNTGELFF. The CDR3 DNA sequence: TGTGCCAGCAAGAGACAGGGCCCTAACACCGGGGAGCTGTTTTTT.

The chain recombines TRBV4-1 with TRBJ2-3; weak D call: TRBD1 (6 bases). V lost 2 bases to trimming and J lost 0 bases, with 9 bases between them. Germline CDR1 and CDR2: MGHRA and YSYEKL. The CDR3 length is 15 residues. CDR3: CASSQFGQSTDTQYF. DNA of the CDR3: TGCGCCAGCAGCCAATTCGGACAGAGCACAGATACGCAGTATTTT.

The chain combines TRBV7-9 with TRBJ1-1; D is undetermined. The CDR3 runs to 13 residues. V dropped 4 bases and J dropped 1 base, with 7 bases sitting between them. Germline CDR1 is SEHNR and CDR2 is FQNEAQ (reference sequence). The CDR3 DNA follows: TGTGCCAGCAGCTCTATCGGGAACACTGAAGCTTTCTTT. It is translated as CASSSIGNTEAFF.

The chain links TRBV7-2 to TRBJ2-3; D may be TRBD1 (6 bases). Germline V gene data show CDR1 as SGHTA and CDR2 as FQGNSA. Trimming left V 3 bases short and J 0 bases short, with 13 bases between. The CDR3 is 16 residues long. The chain's CDR3 is CASSFWDITSTDTQYF. In DNA form, the CDR3 reads TGTGCCAGCAGCTTTTGGGACATAACTAGCACAGATACGCAGTATTTT. Full variable domain (rest looked up from reference TRBV7-2 and TRBJ2-3): GAGVSQSPSNKVTEKGKDVELRCDPISGHTALYWYRQSLGQGLEFLIYFQGNSAPDKSGLPSDRFSAERTGGSVSTLTIQRTQQEDSAVYLCASSFWDITSTDTQYFGPGTRLTVL.

V is TRBV6-1 and J is TRBJ1-5; tentatively, D is TRBD1 (6 bases). Germline V gives CDR1 MNHNS, CDR2 SASEGT. Trimming removed 3 bases from V and 5 bases from J, with 11 bases in between. CDR3 length: 14 residues. This chain's CDR3 is CASSETGRYQPQHF. CDR3 sequence (DNA): TGTGCCAGCAGTGAGACAGGTAGATATCAGCCCCAGCATTTT.

J is TRBJ1-2 and V is TRBV19; D is ambiguous. The CDR3 is 12 residues long. With 6 bases removed from V and 4 bases from J, the gap between germline ends came to 9 bases. From germline, CDR1 is LNHDA and CDR2 SQIVND (reference sequence). The CDR3, as DNA: TGTGCCAGTAGCTCGCCGGGCTATGGCTACACCTTC. This translates into CASSSPGYGYTF.

V gene TRBV2 combines with J gene TRBJ2-5, with TRBD2 identical over 13 bases. V shed 3 bases and J 10 bases; nucleotides not matched to a gene: 5. CDR1 SNHLY and CDR2 FYNNEI come from the germline V gene. This CDR3 has 14 amino acids. Here the CDR3 reads CASSETSGRLRQYF. DNA of the CDR3: TGTGCCAGCAGTGAGACTAGCGGGAGGCTCCGCCAGTACTTC.

This clone has only one observation. The chain uses TRBV18 and TRBJ2-1, with TRBD2 as a possible D gene (6 bases). The germline gives CDR1 KGHSH, CDR2 LQKENI. This CDR3 has 15 residues. V lost 2 bases, J lost 7 bases, and 15 bases lay in between. CDR3: CASSPGRAGPNEQFF. CDR3 bases: TGTGCCAGCTCACCAGGTCGGGCGGGACCGAATGAGCAGTTCTTC. Full variable domain (missing parts from reference TRBV18 and TRBJ2-1): NAGVMQNPRHLVRRRGQEARLRCSPMKGHSHVYWYRQLPEEGLKFMVYLQKENIIDESGMPKERFSAEFPKEGPSILRIQQVVRGDSAAYFCASSPGRAGPNEQFFGPGTRLTVL.

This chain links TRBV11-2 with TRBJ2-7, with TRBD1 as a possible D gene (6 bases). Trimming took off 0 bases at V and 2 bases at J, with 14 bases between the two ends. CDR3 length equals 16 residues. CDR1 SGHAT and CDR2 FQNNGV come from the germline V gene. This CDR3 is CASSLDSRDMTYEQYF. The CDR3 DNA is TGTGCCAGCAGCTTAGATTCCAGGGACATGACCTACGAGCAGTACTTC.

The V call is TRBV29-1, the J call TRBJ1-1; D is ambiguous. CDR3 length: 13 residues. V gave up 6 bases and J gave up 4 bases, with 15 bases separating them. The germline V gene encodes CDR1 SQVTM and CDR2 ANQGSEA. DNA for the CDR3: TGCAGCGTCACCGTCGTGGGAGGCACTGAAGCTTTCTTT. Amino acids: CSVTVVGGTEAFF.

This chain joins TRBV4-1 and TRBJ1-1; possible D gene TRBD1, 6 bases. V was cut by 0 bases and J by 0 bases, with 8 bases left in between. This CDR3 spans 15 amino acids. Germline CDR1 is MGHRA and CDR2 is YSYEKL. The CDR3 DNA is TGCGCCAGCAGCCAAGAGGGGGCCTTGAACACTGAAGCTTTCTTT. It specifies CASSQEGALNTEAFF.

This rearrangement joins TRBV11-3 to TRBJ2-1; weak D call: TRBD2 (5 bases). Germline V gene lookup returns CDR1 SGHNT and CDR2 YENEEA. The CDR3 totals 14 residues. The V end lost 8 bases, the J end lost 9 bases, and 20 bases lay between the germline ends. The CDR3 region is CASQSRDGSAEQFF. DNA of the CDR3: TGTGCCAGCCAGAGCCGGGATGGATCGGCTGAGCAGTTCTTC.

The chain combines TRBV7-8 with TRBJ1-2; 8 positions agree with TRBD1. The CDR3 spans 14 residues. V gave up 4 bases and J gave up 7 bases; unmatched junction bases: 8. CDR1 is SGHVS and CDR2 is FQNEAQ in the germline V gene. Written as DNA, the CDR3 is TGTGCCAGCAGCTCCGGACAGGGCCGTGTTGGCTACACCTTC. Translated: CASSSGQGRVGYTF.

On this clone itself: Other DNA variants within this sample encode the same CDR3. The chain carries TRBV2 and TRBJ2-2, with 9 bases identical to TRBD1. The germline CDR1 and CDR2 sequences are SNHLY and FYNNEI. The CDR3 consists of 14 residues. Unmatched junction bases numbered 4, after V lost 8 bases and J lost 3 bases. CDR3 region: CASRRQGDTGELFF. The DNA of the CDR3 is TGTGCCAGCCGAAGACAGGGGGACACCGGGGAGCTGTTTTTT. Together with reference TRBV2 and TRBJ2-2, the CDR3 gives the full variable domain: EPEVTQTPSHQVTQMGQEVILRCVPISNHLYFYWYRQILGQKVEFLVSFYNNEISEKSEIFDDQFSVERPDGSNFTLKIRSTKLEDSAMYFCASRRQGDTGELFFGEGSRLTVL.

The V and J genes are TRBV5-4 and TRBJ2-3; weak D call: TRBD2 (5 bases). V dropped 3 bases and J dropped 3 bases, with 14 bases sitting between them. Germline V gene lookup returns CDR1 SGHNT and CDR2 YYREEE (reference sequence). CDR3 length: 15 amino acids. The CDR3 DNA follows: TGTGCCAGCAGCTACGGGAAGACTACGACAGATACGCAGTATTTT. Translated, it gives CASSYGKTTTDTQYF.